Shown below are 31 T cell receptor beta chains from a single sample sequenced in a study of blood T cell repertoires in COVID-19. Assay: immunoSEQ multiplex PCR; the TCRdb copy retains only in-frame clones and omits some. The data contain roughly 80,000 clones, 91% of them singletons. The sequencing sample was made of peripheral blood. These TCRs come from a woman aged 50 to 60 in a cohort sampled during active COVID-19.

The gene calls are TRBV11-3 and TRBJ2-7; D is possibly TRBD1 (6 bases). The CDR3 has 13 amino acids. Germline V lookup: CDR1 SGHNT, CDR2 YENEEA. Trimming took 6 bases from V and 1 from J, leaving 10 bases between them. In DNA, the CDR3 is TGTGCCAGCAGTAACCAGGGGTCCTACGAGCAGTACTTC. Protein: CASSNQGSYEQYF. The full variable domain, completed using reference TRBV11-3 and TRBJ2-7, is EAGVVQSPRYKIIEKKQPVAFWCNPISGHNTLYWYLQNLGQGPELLIRYENEEAVDDSQLPKDRFSAERLKGVDSTLKIQPAELGDSAVYLCASSNQGSYEQYFGPGTRLTVT.

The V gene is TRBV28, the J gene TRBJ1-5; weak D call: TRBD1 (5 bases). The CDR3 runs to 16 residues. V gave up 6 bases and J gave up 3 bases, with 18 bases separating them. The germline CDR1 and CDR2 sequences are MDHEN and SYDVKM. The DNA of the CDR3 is TGTGCCAGCAGGTTAAGATCAGGGCCCAACAATCAGCCCCAGCATTTT. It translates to CASRLRSGPNNQPQHF.

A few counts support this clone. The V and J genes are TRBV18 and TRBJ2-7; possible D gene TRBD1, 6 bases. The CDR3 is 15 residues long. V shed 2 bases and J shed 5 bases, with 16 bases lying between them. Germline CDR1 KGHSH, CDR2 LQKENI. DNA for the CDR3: TGTGCCAGCTCACCAGAACAGGGCTCGTCCAACGAGCAGTACTTC. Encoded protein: CASSPEQGSSNEQYF.

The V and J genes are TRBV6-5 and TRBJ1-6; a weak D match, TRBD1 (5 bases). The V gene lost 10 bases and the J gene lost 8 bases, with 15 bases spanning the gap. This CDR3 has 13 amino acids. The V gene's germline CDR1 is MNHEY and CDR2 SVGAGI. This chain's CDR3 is CATGGVRDSPLHF. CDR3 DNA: TGTGCCACCGGGGGGGTTCGGGATTCACCCCTCCACTTT.

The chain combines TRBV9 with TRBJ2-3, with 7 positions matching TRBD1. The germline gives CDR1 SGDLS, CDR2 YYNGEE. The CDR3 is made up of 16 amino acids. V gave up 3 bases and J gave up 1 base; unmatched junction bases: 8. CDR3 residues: CASSALGGEGTDTQYF. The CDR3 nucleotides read TGTGCCAGCAGCGCTCTAGGGGGCGAAGGCACAGATACGCAGTATTTT.

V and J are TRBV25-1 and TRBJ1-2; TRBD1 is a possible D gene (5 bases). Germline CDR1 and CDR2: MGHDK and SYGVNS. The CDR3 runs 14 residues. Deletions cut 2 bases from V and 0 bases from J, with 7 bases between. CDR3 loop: CASSEDRANYGYTF. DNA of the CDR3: TGTGCCAGCAGTGAAGACAGAGCTAACTATGGCTACACCTTC.

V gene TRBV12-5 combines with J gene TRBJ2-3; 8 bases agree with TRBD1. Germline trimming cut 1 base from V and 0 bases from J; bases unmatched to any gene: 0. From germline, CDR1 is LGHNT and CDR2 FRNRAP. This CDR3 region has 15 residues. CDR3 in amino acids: CASGLGDRSTDTQYF. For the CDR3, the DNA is TGTGCTAGTGGTTTGGGGGACAGGAGCACAGATACGCAGTATTTT.

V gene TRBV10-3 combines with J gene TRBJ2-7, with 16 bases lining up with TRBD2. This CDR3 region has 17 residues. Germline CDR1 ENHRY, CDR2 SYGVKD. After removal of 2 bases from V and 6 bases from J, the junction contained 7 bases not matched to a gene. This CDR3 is CAISEPGTSGGAGEQYF. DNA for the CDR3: TGTGCCATCAGTGAGCCTGGGACTAGCGGGGGGGCCGGCGAGCAGTACTTC.

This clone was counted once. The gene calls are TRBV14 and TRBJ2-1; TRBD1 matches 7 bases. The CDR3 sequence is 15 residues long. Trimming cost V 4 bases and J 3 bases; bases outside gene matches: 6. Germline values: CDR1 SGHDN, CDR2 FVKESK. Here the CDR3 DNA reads TGTGCCAGCAGCCTTAATGGACAGGACTACAATGAGCAGTTCTTC. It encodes CASSLNGQDYNEQFF.

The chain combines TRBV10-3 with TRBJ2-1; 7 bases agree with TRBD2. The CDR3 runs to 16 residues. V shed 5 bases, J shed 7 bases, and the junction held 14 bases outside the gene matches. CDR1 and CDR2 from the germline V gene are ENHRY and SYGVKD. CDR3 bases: TGTGCCATCAGTTTCATGAGTGCGGGAGCTCGAAATGAGCAGTTCTTC. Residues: CAISFMSAGARNEQFF.

As DNA, the CDR3 is TGTGCCACCAGCAGAGAAGGGTTAGCGGAGACTAGCGTTGGTCAACACACAGATACGCAGTATTTT. This translates into CATSREGLAETSVGQHTDTQYF. This sequence joins TRBV15 and TRBJ2-3; 8 nucleotides line up with TRBD2. With V trimmed by 0 bases and J by 2 bases, 22 bases remained unmatched. This CDR3 contains 22 residues. Germline V gives CDR1 LNHNV, CDR2 YYDKDF (reference sequence).

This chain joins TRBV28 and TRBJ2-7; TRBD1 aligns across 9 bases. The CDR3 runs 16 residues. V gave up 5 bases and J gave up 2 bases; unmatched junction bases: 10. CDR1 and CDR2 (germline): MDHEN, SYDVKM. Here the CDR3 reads CASSLNRDRVTYEQYF. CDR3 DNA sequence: TGTGCCAGCAGTCTCAACCGGGACAGGGTTACCTACGAGCAGTACTTC.

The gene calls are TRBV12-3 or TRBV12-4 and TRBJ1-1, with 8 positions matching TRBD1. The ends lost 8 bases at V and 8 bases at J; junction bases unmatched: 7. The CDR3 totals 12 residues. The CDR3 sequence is CASGRGRNEAFF. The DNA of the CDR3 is TGTGCCAGCGGCAGGGGGCGGAACGAAGCTTTCTTT.

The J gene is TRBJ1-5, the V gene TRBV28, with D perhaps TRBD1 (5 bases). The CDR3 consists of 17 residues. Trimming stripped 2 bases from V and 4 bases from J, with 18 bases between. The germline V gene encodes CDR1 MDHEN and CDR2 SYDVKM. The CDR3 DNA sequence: TGTGCCAGCAGTTTAATGGCAGGGCCGTACCTGAATCAGCCCCAGCATTTT. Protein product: CASSLMAGPYLNQPQHF.

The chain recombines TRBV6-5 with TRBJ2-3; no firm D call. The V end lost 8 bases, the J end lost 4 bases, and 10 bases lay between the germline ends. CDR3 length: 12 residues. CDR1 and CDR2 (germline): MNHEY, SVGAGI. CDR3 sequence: CASAESSDTQYF. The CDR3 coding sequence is TGTGCCAGCGCGGAGAGCTCAGATACGCAGTATTTT.

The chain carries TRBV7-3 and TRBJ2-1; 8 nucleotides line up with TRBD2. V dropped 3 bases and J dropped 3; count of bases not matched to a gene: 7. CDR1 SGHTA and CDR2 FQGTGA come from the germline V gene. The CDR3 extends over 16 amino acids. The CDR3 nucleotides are TGTGCCAGCAGCTTGGGAAGCGGGAGTAACTACAATGAGCAGTTCTTC. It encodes CASSLGSGSNYNEQFF.

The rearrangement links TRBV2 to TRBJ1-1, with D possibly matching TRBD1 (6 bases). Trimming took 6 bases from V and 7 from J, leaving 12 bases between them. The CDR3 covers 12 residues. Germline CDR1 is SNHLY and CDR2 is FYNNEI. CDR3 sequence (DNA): TGTGCCAGCAGGTACAGGGACGGTGAAGCTTTCTTT. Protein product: CASRYRDGEAFF.

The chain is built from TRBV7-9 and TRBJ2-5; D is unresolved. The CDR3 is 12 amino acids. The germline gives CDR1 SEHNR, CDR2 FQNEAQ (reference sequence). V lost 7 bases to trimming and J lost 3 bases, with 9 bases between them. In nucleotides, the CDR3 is TGTGCCAGCACAGCACTAAAAGAGACCCAGTACTTC. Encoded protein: CASTALKETQYF.

In DNA form, the CDR3 reads TGTGCCAGCAGCTCCCTGGAGGGTGAAGATCAGCCCCAGCATTTT. Amino acid sequence: CASSSLEGEDQPQHF. The genes are TRBV7-2 and TRBJ1-5; D remains unclear. Germline values: CDR1 SGHTA, CDR2 FQGNSA. V shed 4 bases and J shed 5 bases, with 15 bases lying between them. The CDR3 length is 15 residues. The complete variable domain, with remaining parts taken from reference TRBV7-2 and TRBJ1-5, reads GAGVSQSPSNKVTEKGKDVELRCDPISGHTALYWYRQSLGQGLEFLIYFQGNSAPDKSGLPSDRFSAERTGGSVSTLTIQRTQQEDSAVYLCASSSLEGEDQPQHFGDGTRLSIL.

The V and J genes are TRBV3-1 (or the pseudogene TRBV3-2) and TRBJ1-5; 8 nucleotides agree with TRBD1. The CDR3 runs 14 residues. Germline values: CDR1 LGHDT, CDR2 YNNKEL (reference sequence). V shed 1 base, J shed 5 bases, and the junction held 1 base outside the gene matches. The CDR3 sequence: CASSQGGQDQPQHF. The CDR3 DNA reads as TGTGCCAGCAGCCAAGGGGGACAGGATCAGCCCCAGCATTTT.

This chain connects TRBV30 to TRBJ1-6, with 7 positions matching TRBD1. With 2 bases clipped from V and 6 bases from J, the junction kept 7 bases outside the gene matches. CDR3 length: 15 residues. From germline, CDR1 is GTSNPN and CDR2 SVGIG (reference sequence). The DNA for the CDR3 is TGTGCCTGGAGTAGAGGGGGCGCCGGTAATTCACCCCTCCACTTT. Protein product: CAWSRGGAGNSPLHF.

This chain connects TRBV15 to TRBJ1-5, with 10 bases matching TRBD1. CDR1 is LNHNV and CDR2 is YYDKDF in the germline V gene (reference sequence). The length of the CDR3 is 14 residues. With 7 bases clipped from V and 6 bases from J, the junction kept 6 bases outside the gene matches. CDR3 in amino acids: CATTSTGGIQPQHF. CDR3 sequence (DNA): TGTGCCACCACCTCGACAGGGGGCATTCAGCCCCAGCATTTT.

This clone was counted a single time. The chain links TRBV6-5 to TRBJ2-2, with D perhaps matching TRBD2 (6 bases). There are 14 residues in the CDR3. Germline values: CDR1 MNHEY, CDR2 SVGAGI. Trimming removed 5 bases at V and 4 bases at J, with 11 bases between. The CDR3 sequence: CASSTRGTTGELFF. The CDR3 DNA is TGTGCCAGCAGTACCCGGGGGACCACCGGGGAGCTGTTTTTT.

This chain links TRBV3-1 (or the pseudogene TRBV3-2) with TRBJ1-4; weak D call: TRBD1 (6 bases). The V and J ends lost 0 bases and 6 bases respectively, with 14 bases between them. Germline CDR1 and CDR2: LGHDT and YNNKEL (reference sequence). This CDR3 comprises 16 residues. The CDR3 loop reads CASSQDVRGPHEKLFF. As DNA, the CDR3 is TGTGCCAGCAGCCAAGATGTGCGGGGGCCGCATGAAAAACTGTTTTTT.

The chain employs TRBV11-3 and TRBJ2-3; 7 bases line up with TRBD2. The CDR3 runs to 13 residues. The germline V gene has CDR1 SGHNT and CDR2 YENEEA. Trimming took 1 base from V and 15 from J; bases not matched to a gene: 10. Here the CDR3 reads CASSLVRGSGEYF. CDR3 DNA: TGTGCCAGCAGCTTAGTTCGCGGGAGCGGGGAATATTTT.

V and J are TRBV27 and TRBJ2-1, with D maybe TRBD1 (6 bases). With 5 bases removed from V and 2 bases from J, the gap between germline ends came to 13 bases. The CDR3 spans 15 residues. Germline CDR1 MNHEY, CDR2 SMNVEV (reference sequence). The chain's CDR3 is CASSIFQGPYNEQFF. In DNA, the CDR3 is TGTGCCAGCAGTATCTTCCAGGGGCCCTACAATGAGCAGTTCTTC.

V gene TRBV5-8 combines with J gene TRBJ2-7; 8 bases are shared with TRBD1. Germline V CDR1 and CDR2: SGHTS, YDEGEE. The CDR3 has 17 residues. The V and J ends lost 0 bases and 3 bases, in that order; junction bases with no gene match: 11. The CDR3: CASSLVARDRRFYEQYF. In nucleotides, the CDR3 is TGTGCCAGCAGCTTGGTAGCCCGGGACAGGCGGTTCTACGAGCAGTACTTC. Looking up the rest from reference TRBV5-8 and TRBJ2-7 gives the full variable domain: EAGVTQSPTHLIKTRGQQATLRCSPISGHTSVYWYQQALGLGLQFLLWYDEGEERNRGNFPPRFSGRQFPNYSSELNVNALELEDSALYLCASSLVARDRRFYEQYFGPGTRLTVT.

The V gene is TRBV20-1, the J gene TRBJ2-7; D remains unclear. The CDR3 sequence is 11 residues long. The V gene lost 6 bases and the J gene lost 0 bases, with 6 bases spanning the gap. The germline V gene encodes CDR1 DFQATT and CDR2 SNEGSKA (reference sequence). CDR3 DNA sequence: TGCAGTGCCACTCCCTCCTACGAGCAGTACTTC. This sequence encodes CSATPSYEQYF.

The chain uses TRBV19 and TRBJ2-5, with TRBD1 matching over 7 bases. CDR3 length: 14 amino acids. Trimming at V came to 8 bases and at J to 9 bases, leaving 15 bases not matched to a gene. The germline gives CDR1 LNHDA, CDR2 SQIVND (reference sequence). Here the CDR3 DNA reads TGTGCCAGTGGCAGACAGGGACAAGACGGGTCCCAGTACTTC. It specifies CASGRQGQDGSQYF.

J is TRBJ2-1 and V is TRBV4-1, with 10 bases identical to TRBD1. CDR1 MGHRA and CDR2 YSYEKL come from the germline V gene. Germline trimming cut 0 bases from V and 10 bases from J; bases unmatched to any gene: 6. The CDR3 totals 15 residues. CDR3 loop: CASSQDFRTGGEQFF. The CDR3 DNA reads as TGCGCCAGCAGCCAAGATTTCAGGACAGGGGGAGAGCAGTTCTTC.

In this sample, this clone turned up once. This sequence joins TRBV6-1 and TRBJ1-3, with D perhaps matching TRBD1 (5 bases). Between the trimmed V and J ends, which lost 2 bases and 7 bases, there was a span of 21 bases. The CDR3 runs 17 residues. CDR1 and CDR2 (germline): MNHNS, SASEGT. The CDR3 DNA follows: TGTGCCAGCAGTGAATCGCGCCCGCGTCAGGGTATGAACACCATATATTTT. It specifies CASSESRPRQGMNTIYF.